Below are 14 T cell receptor beta chains sequenced from a single sample in a study of shared clonotypes between healthy human individuals. Profiling relied on immunoSEQ multiplex PCR, and the TCRdb table lists in-frame clones only, not all of them. The sample carries about 490,000 clones, less than 80% recorded once. The sample consisted of PBMCs. These receptors originate from a woman aged 40 to 50 in good health. Some clones in this sample may be carry-over from other donors' samples.

This clone appeared a single time. A read error is the likely source, as a far larger clone sits one nucleotide away. The genes are TRBV2 and TRBJ1-1, with TRBD1 matching over 10 bases. The CDR3 totals 15 residues. The germline gives CDR1 SNHLY, CDR2 FYNNEI. The DNA for the CDR3 is TGTGCCAGCAGTGAATGGGACAGGGGCTCTCCTGAAGCTCTCTTT. The encoded protein is CASSEWDRGSPEALF.

The rearrangement links TRBV7-2 to TRBJ2-7; D is tentatively TRBD1 or TRBD2 (6 bases each). V was cut by 1 base and J by 0 bases, with 16 bases left in between. CDR3 length: 17 amino acids. Germline CDR1 and CDR2: SGHTA and FQGNSA. This CDR3 is CASSLGGGGSGSYEQYF. The CDR3 nucleotides read TGTGCCAGCAGCTTAGGAGGGGGAGGTTCTGGCTCCTACGAGCAGTACTTC.

The J gene is TRBJ1-2, the V gene TRBV4-3; perhaps TRBD1 as D (5 bases). The CDR3 runs to 16 residues. The ends were cut back, 0 bases at V and 4 bases at J, with 15 bases in the middle. The V gene's germline CDR1 is LGHNA and CDR2 YSLEER. CDR3 nucleotides: TGCGCCAGCAGCCAAGATCTGGCCGACAGATCCTATGGCTACACCTTC. Translating it yields CASSQDLADRSYGYTF.

This clone has at least ten counts. V usage is TRBV6-4 and J usage is TRBJ2-1; TRBD2 agrees at 10 bases. V shed 6 bases and J 6 bases; nucleotides not matched to a gene: 8. The germline V gene has CDR1 MRHNA and CDR2 SNTAGT. The CDR3 consists of 15 residues. The CDR3 nucleotides are TGTGCCAGCAGCGAAACTAGCGGGGCCACCAATGAGCAGTTCTTC. Residues: CASSETSGATNEQFF.

This chain connects TRBV30 to TRBJ2-2; the match to TRBD2 covers 9 bases. The ends lost 5 bases at V and 1 base at J; junction bases unmatched: 2. The CDR3 is 14 amino acids. Germline loops: CDR1 GTSNPN, CDR2 SVGIG (reference sequence). DNA for the CDR3: TGTGCCTGGGGGACTAGCCGGAACACCGGGGAGCTGTTTTTT. Its translation is CAWGTSRNTGELFF.

A note on this clone: The junction departs from germline at one end; a sequencing error may be responsible. Other DNA sequences in the sample encode the same CDR3. The genes are TRBV28 and TRBJ1-5; tentative D call: TRBD1 (6 bases). CDR3 length: 13 residues. CDR1 is MDHEN, CDR2 SYDVKM, per germline. The CDR3 DNA is TGCGCCGCCCCAGGGGCGAGCAATCAGCCCCAGCATTTT. This translates into CAAPGASNQPQHF.

V and J are TRBV5-4 and TRBJ2-2; a weak D match, TRBD2 (6 bases). Looked up from germline, CDR1 is SGHNT and CDR2 is YYREEE (reference sequence). The length of the CDR3 is 15 residues. Trimming pared 0 bases from V and 5 bases from J, leaving 11 bases between. Here the CDR3 reads CASSLAGLATGELFF. The CDR3 nucleotides are TGTGCCAGCAGCTTGGCCGGCCTAGCGACCGGGGAGCTGTTTTTT.

This clone was counted a single time. The chain carries TRBV28 and TRBJ1-2; D is undetermined. Germline loops: CDR1 MDHEN, CDR2 SYDVKM. V was clipped by 1 base and J by 4 bases, with 13 bases between them. The CDR3 covers 15 residues. The CDR3 region is CASSLSGIGRYGYTF. CDR3 DNA: TGTGCCAGCAGTTTATCAGGAATTGGTCGCTATGGCTACACCTTC.

In this sample, this clone turned up many times. The CDR3 DNA follows: TGCGGGGGGCGGGACCAAGGAGATACGCAGTATTTT. As protein: CGGRDQGDTQYF. The J gene is TRBJ2-3, the V gene TRBV29-1; the D gene could be TRBD1 or TRBD2 (6 bases each). Germline CDR1 and CDR2: SQVTM and ANQGSEA. The CDR3 has 12 amino acids.

Turning to this clone: A far bigger clonotype differs at one base, so this is likely a read error. Other DNA sequences in this specimen translate into the identical CDR3. This rearrangement joins TRBV15 to TRBJ2-3; D might be TRBD2 (6 bases). Trimming took 0 bases from V and 6 from J, leaving 10 bases between them. Germline CDR1 and CDR2: LNHNV and YYDKDF (reference sequence). The CDR3 spans 14 residues. CDR3 bases: TGTGCCACCAGCAGAGAGACTAGTTGGGATACGCAGTATTTT. This encodes CATSRETSWDTQYF.

This clone was recorded a few times. The CDR3 DNA reads TGCGCCAGCAGCTTGGCGGCAGGGTCCCTTGGCGAGCAGTACTTC. It encodes CASSLAAGSLGEQYF. This rearrangement joins TRBV5-1 to TRBJ2-7, with D perhaps TRBD1 (5 bases). There are 15 residues in the CDR3. Trimming shortened V by 0 bases and J by 6 bases, and 16 bases separated the two germline ends. Germline V lookup: CDR1 SGHRS, CDR2 YFSETQ.

This clone was picked up one time. A read error may be the cause here, since a much bigger clone is one base away. J is TRBJ2-4 and V is TRBV5-3, with TRBD2 identical over 13 bases. TRBV5-3 is filed as an ORF, its function uncertain. The CDR3 length is 17 residues. The CDR3 bases are TGTGTCAGAAGCTACGGACTAGCGGGAGTTTCTAAAAACATTCAGTACTTC. Translated, it gives CVRSYGLAGVSKNIQYF.

This clone has just a few counts. V and J are TRBV11-2 and TRBJ1-5, with D unresolved. The ends were cut back, 5 bases at V and 0 bases at J, with 11 bases in the middle. This CDR3 is 15 amino acids long. Germline V CDR1 and CDR2: SGHAT, FQNNGV. The CDR3 DNA follows: TGTGCCAGCAGCCCGGGAGGAATTAGCAATCAGCCCCAGCATTTT. As protein: CASSPGGISNQPQHF.

This clone was picked up one time. V usage is TRBV7-3 and J usage is TRBJ2-5; maybe TRBD2 (5 bases). Germline values: CDR1 SGHTA, CDR2 FQGTGA. CDR3 size: 15 residues. V lost 1 base, J lost 2 bases, and 11 bases lay in between. CDR3 residues: CASSLMGGSQETQYF. CDR3 DNA: TGTGCCAGCAGCTTAATGGGCGGGTCGCAAGAGACCCAGTACTTC.